One and the same sample provided the 27 T cell receptor beta chains below, sequenced in a study of human T cells and chemical hapten exposure. Time point here: patch test 2, 6 weeks after DPC sensitization. The sample's treatment: therapeutic diphenylcyclopropenone sensitization with weekly scalp DPC. TCRdb processed the RACE reads anew with MiXCR; each CDR3 protein has one entry. The table shows 90,000 to 110,000 distinct CDR3 sequences, with about a tenth occurring only once. The sequences come from whole blood, collected in connection with sensitization to the hapten diphenylcyclopropenone (DPC). The receptor source for this set is a woman in her forties with alopecia areata. Some clones in this sample may be carry-over from other donors' samples.

This clonotype has at least ten counts. The chain joins TRBV6-1 to TRBJ1-4; D is unresolved. This CDR3 spans 13 amino acids. V lost 1 base and J lost 11, with 11 bases in between. Looked up from germline, CDR1 is MNHNS and CDR2 is SASEGT. CDR3 DNA sequence: TGTGCCAGCAGTGAAGTTAGGAGGGAGAAACTGTTTTTT. It translates to CASSEVRREKLFF.

This rearrangement joins TRBV5-1 to TRBJ2-1; D may be TRBD1 (5 bases). Trimming took 0 bases from V and 10 from J, leaving 8 bases between them. Germline V gene sequence: CDR1 SGHRS, CDR2 YFSETQ. This CDR3 has 12 residues. CDR3 sequence: CASSLGGREQFF. CDR3 sequence (DNA): TGCGCCAGCAGCTTGGGGGGCCGGGAGCAGTTCTTC.

This clonotype was seen repeatedly, ten times or more. This rearrangement joins TRBV18 to TRBJ2-7; D remains unclear. This CDR3 is built from 16 residues. The germline CDR1 and CDR2 sequences are KGHSH and LQKENI. Between the trimmed V and J ends, which lost 6 bases and 3 bases, there was a span of 21 bases. CDR3 coding DNA: TGTGCCAGCTCTCCAATCGAAGTTCCCCTCGTCTACGAGCAGTACTTC. Amino acid sequence: CASSPIEVPLVYEQYF. Based on the CDR3 plus reference TRBV18 and TRBJ2-7, the full variable domain is NAGVMQNPRHLVRRRGQEARLRCSPMKGHSHVYWYRQLPEEGLKFMVYLQKENIIDESGMPKERFSAEFPKEGPSILRIQQVVRGDSAAYFCASSPIEVPLVYEQYFGPGTRLTVT.

Ten or more counts support this clonotype. This chain uses TRBV27 with TRBJ1-5, with a tentative D call TRBD1 (5 bases). V was trimmed by 6 bases and J by 7 bases, leaving 10 bases between them. This CDR3 contains 12 residues. Germline values: CDR1 MNHEY, CDR2 SMNVEV (reference sequence). CDR3 in amino acids: CASRGQNQPQHF. The DNA of the CDR3 is TGTGCCAGCAGGGGGCAGAACCAGCCCCAGCATTTT.

This clonotype was seen repeatedly, ten times or more. The rearrangement joins TRBV6-6 to TRBJ1-3; no clear D. Germline CDR1 and CDR2: MNHNY and SVGAGI (reference sequence). Trimming pared 5 bases from V and 2 bases from J, leaving 10 bases between. The CDR3 contains 14 residues. CDR3 DNA sequence: TGTGCCAGCAGTCAGACGGAAGCTGGAAACACCATATATTTT. This sequence encodes CASSQTEAGNTIYF.

This clonotype was observed at least ten times. The J gene is TRBJ1-4, the V gene TRBV7-6; 7 bases fit TRBD1. There are 15 residues in the CDR3. V lost 2 bases and J lost 6; bases outside the gene matches: 6. From germline, CDR1 is SGHVS and CDR2 FNYEAQ. CDR3 sequence: CASSLPAGGDEKLFF. Here the CDR3 DNA reads TGTGCCAGCAGCTTACCCGCAGGGGGGGATGAAAAACTGTTTTTT.

Comment on this clonotype: A clone one base away is much larger, so this may be a read error. This chain connects TRBV12-3 or TRBV12-4 to TRBJ2-5, with TRBD2 as a possible D gene (5 bases). Trimming took off 2 bases at V and 0 bases at J, with 16 bases between the two ends. CDR3 length: 17 amino acids. The CDR3 is CASSLPGGGWYQETQYF. The DNA of the CDR3 is TGTGCCAGCAGTTTACCCGGTGGCGGGTGGTACCAAGAGACCCAGTACTTC.

This clonotype was found a few times. This chain joins TRBV20-1 and TRBJ2-5; D may be TRBD1 or TRBD2 (5 bases each). Looked up from germline, CDR1 is DFQATT and CDR2 is SNEGSKA (reference sequence). This CDR3 contains 15 residues. With 6 bases removed from V and 1 base from J, the gap between germline ends came to 18 bases. As DNA, the CDR3 is TGCAGTGCGCAGGGACCTCTCAGAACCCAAGAGACCCAGTACTTC. Amino acids: CSAQGPLRTQETQYF.

This clonotype appeared many times. This sequence joins TRBV4-3 and TRBJ1-5; D might be TRBD1 (6 bases). Germline loops: CDR1 LGHNA, CDR2 YSLEER. The CDR3 spans 17 residues. The V and J ends lost 2 bases and 0 bases respectively, with 14 bases between them. CDR3 amino acids: CASSQPPGTFSNQPQHF. CDR3 nucleotides: TGCGCCAGCAGCCAACCTCCCGGGACATTTAGCAATCAGCCCCAGCATTTT.

This clonotype was seen more than once but under ten times. The V call is TRBV11-3, the J call TRBJ2-2; D remains ambiguous. CDR1 SGHNT and CDR2 YENEEA come from the germline V gene. Trimming removed 3 bases from V and 2 bases from J, with 7 bases in between. The CDR3 has 14 amino acids. In DNA form, the CDR3 reads TGTGCCAGCAGCTTGGGCACTAACACCGGGGAGCTGTTTTTT. Its translation is CASSLGTNTGELFF.

This sequence joins TRBV25-1 and TRBJ1-6, with TRBD1 matching over 7 bases. The ends lost 5 bases at V and 9 bases at J; junction bases unmatched: 7. From germline, CDR1 is MGHDK and CDR2 SYGVNS. The CDR3 extends over 14 amino acids. CDR3 in DNA: TGTGCCAGCAGTAGTGACAGGGCTAGTTCACCCCTCCACTTT. Protein product: CASSSDRASSPLHF.

Many counts were recorded for this clonotype. J is TRBJ1-2 and V is TRBV6-2 or TRBV6-3, with a possible D match to TRBD1 (5 bases). Germline values: CDR1 MNHEY, CDR2 SVGEGT. The CDR3 has 13 residues. Trimming removed 2 bases at V and 8 bases at J, with 12 bases between. Here the CDR3 reads CASSYVGTGGYTF. The CDR3 bases are TGTGCCAGCAGTTACGTGGGGACGGGCGGCTACACCTTC.

Ten or more counts support this clonotype. This chain links TRBV6-6 with TRBJ1-5, with D possibly matching TRBD1 (6 bases). The germline V gene encodes CDR1 MNHNY and CDR2 SVGAGI (reference sequence). The CDR3 extends over 14 amino acids. Trimming took 5 bases from V and 3 from J, leaving 11 bases between them. CDR3 DNA sequence: TGTGCCAGCAGTGGTGGACAGATCAATCAGCCCCAGCATTTT. Protein product: CASSGGQINQPQHF.

This clonotype was seen many times. The CDR3 sequence is CASSIGYRAAYNEQFF. The CDR3 DNA is TGTGCCAGTAGTATAGGATACAGGGCGGCCTACAATGAGCAGTTCTTC. V gene TRBV19 combines with J gene TRBJ2-1; D is perhaps TRBD1 (6 bases). Deletions cut 1 base from V and 2 bases from J, with 12 bases between. The germline V gene has CDR1 LNHDA and CDR2 SQIVND (reference sequence). This CDR3 has 16 amino acids. Full variable domain (missing parts from reference TRBV19 and TRBJ2-1): DGGITQSPKYLFRKEGQNVTLSCEQNLNHDAMYWYRQDPGQGLRLIYYSQIVNDFQKGDIAEGYSVSREKKESFPLTVTSAQKNPTAFYLCASSIGYRAAYNEQFFGPGTRLTVL.

V is TRBV4-3 and J is TRBJ1-2; no clear D gene. This CDR3 has 15 amino acids. The germline gives CDR1 LGHNA, CDR2 YSLEER. Deletions cut 4 bases from V and 1 base from J, with 13 bases between. This CDR3 is CASSPWQENNYGYTF. In nucleotides, the CDR3 is TGCGCCAGCAGCCCTTGGCAGGAAAATAACTATGGCTACACCTTC.

The J gene is TRBJ2-1, the V gene TRBV9, with D hard to call. Germline V gives CDR1 SGDLS, CDR2 YYNGEE. V was pared by 0 bases and J by 9 bases, with 10 bases between. The CDR3 consists of 13 residues. CDR3 nucleotide sequence: TGTGCCAGCAGCGTAGTTGGGTCCCGTGAGCAGTTCTTC. As protein: CASSVVGSREQFF. Using reference TRBV9 and TRBJ2-1 for the parts outside the CDR3, the full variable domain is DSGVTQTPKHLITATGQRVTLRCSPRSGDLSVYWYQQSLDQGLQFLIQYYNGEERAKGNILERFSAQQFPDLHSELNLSSLELGDSALYFCASSVVGSREQFFGPGTRLTVL.

The genes are TRBV9 and TRBJ1-5; the match to TRBD1 covers 8 bases. The germline V gene has CDR1 SGDLS and CDR2 YYNGEE. Unmatched junction bases numbered 6, after V lost 3 bases and J lost 7 bases. The CDR3 length is 14 residues. The CDR3 reads CASSGQGAGQPQHF. For the CDR3, the DNA is TGTGCCAGCAGCGGCCAGGGGGCAGGACAGCCCCAGCATTTT.

The V and J genes are TRBV29-1 and TRBJ1-1; TRBD1 matches at 8 bases. The CDR3 runs 14 residues. The V segment lost 7 bases and the J segment 0 bases; nucleotides outside the gene matches: 7. The germline V gene encodes CDR1 SQVTM and CDR2 ANQGSEA. CDR3 region: CSAEDRDLNTEAFF. In nucleotides, the CDR3 is TGCAGCGCTGAGGACAGGGACCTGAACACTGAAGCTTTCTTT.

This rearrangement joins TRBV7-6 to TRBJ2-7; 8 positions match TRBD1. Per the germline V gene, CDR1 is SGHVS and CDR2 is FNYEAQ. This CDR3 spans 14 amino acids. V was clipped by 1 base and J by 6 bases; unmatched bases: 5. The CDR3 DNA follows: TGTGCCAGCAGCTTAGACGACAGGGGCGGCGAGCAGTACTTC. Amino acid sequence: CASSLDDRGGEQYF.

This clonotype came up many times. This chain uses TRBV18 with TRBJ2-1; possibly TRBD1 or TRBD2 for D (7 bases each). Looked up from germline, CDR1 is KGHSH and CDR2 is LQKENI. Trimming took off 5 bases at V and 3 bases at J, with 17 bases between the two ends. The CDR3 runs to 16 residues. As DNA, the CDR3 is TGTGCCAGCTCAGGGGGGGGGACAGCCCTCTACAATGAGCAGTTCTTC. This sequence encodes CASSGGGTALYNEQFF.

This chain links TRBV12-3 or TRBV12-4 with TRBJ1-5; 10 bases are a match to TRBD1. The CDR3 has 15 amino acids. Trimming removed 5 bases from V and 7 bases from J; junction bases left unmatched: 8. This CDR3 is CASSTPGQGLQPQHF. CDR3 DNA sequence: TGTGCCAGCAGTACCCCGGGACAGGGGCTACAGCCCCAGCATTTT.

With regard to this clonotype: At one boundary the junction diverges from the germline segment, which might be a read error. The chain combines TRBV2 with TRBJ2-1; D not resolved. The germline gives CDR1 SNHLY, CDR2 FYNNEI. This CDR3 is 13 amino acids long. This CDR3 is CASRWAGLGEQFF. The DNA for the CDR3 is TGCGCCAGCCGCTGGGCTGGCTTGGGTGAGCAGTTCTTC.

Ten or more counts support this clonotype. The rearrangement links TRBV4-1 to TRBJ2-3; D assignment may be TRBD1 or TRBD2 (5 bases each). Germline assignment: CDR1 MGHRA and CDR2 YSYEKL. V was pared by 0 bases and J by 2 bases, with 18 bases between. This CDR3 contains 18 residues. The CDR3 sequence: CASSQDRAGTDFTDTQYF. CDR3 in DNA: TGCGCCAGCAGCCAAGACAGGGCCGGGACGGATTTCACAGATACGCAGTATTTT.

This clonotype was seen a handful of times. The chain uses TRBV10-2 and TRBJ1-1, with TRBD1 matching over 11 bases. The J segment lost 3 bases and the V segment lost 2 bases, leaving 2 bases of the junction unmatched. The V gene's germline CDR1 is WSHSY and CDR2 SAAADI. The CDR3 runs to 15 residues. The CDR3 loop is CASSERTGGDTEAFF. The CDR3 DNA sequence: TGCGCCAGCAGTGAGAGGACAGGGGGCGACACTGAAGCTTTCTTT.

This clonotype is categorized as medium-sized. The chain uses TRBV7-2 and TRBJ1-2, with a weak D call TRBD1 (5 bases). Looked up from germline, CDR1 is SGHTA and CDR2 is FQGNSA. The CDR3 totals 17 residues. V dropped 8 bases and J dropped 5 bases, with 27 bases sitting between them. As DNA, the CDR3 is TGTGCCAGCGTAACCCAAGCCGGCCAGGGAGGGGAGTATGGCTACACCTTC. This encodes CASVTQAGQGGEYGYTF.

V usage is TRBV12-3 or TRBV12-4 and J usage is TRBJ1-1; no definite D call. V dropped 8 bases and J dropped 4 bases, with 8 bases sitting between them. This CDR3 is built from 11 residues. CDR3 coding DNA: TGTGCCAGCTGTAGTCGCACTGAAGCTTTCTTT. Its protein product is CASCSRTEAFF.

This clonotype has a handful of counts. The chain has TRBV6-5 and TRBJ1-2, with 10 bases matching TRBD1. Trimming removed 4 bases from V and 5 bases from J; junction bases left unmatched: 4. Looked up from germline, CDR1 is MNHEY and CDR2 is SVGAGI. CDR3 length: 14 residues. CDR3 sequence reads: CASSWDRGFYGYTF. Here the CDR3 DNA reads TGTGCCAGCAGTTGGGACAGGGGATTTTATGGCTACACCTTC.